The 23 T cell receptor beta chains reported below all come from one sample, sequenced in a study of glioma-infiltrating T cells. Amplification of TCR alpha and beta CDR3 regions from RNA used iRepertoire nested multiplex PCR. TCRdb fed the multiplex PCR reads into MiXCR, producing one record per CDR3 protein. The data show about 130,000 distinct CDR3 sequences, roughly 24% seen once. Material: glioma tissue, nonneoplastic brain tissue, or PBMCs (not recorded which). The origin of the receptors is a human donor with low-grade glioma or glioblastoma, undergoing nonglioma brain surgery, or in good health (not recorded which).

Only a few counts were recorded for this clonotype. With a much larger clone just one base away, this may be a read error. The rearrangement links TRBV27 to TRBJ1-1, with D perhaps TRBD1 (5 bases). Germline CDR1 reads MNHEY; CDR2 reads SMNVEV (reference sequence). The length of the CDR3 is 17 residues. The V gene lost 4 bases and the J gene lost 0 bases, with 18 bases spanning the gap. The CDR3 reads CASSSSPGSSVNTEAFF. The CDR3 coding sequence is TGTGCCAGCAGTTCAAGCCCAGGGTCCTCTGTGAACACTGAAGCTTTCTTT.

Turning to this clonotype: This may stem from a read error, because a much larger clone lies one nucleotide away. This chain uses TRBV10-3 with TRBJ2-5; a possible D gene is TRBD1 (6 bases). V lost 2 bases to trimming and J lost 7 bases, with 11 bases between them. CDR3 size: 13 residues. Germline V gene data show CDR1 as ENHRY and CDR2 as SYGVKD. The CDR3 region has the DNA TGTGCCATCAGTGAGGCTAGAGGGGGGACCCAGTACTTC. Amino acid sequence: CAISEARGGTQYF.

This chain joins TRBV29-1 and TRBJ2-5, with unresolved D. V was pared by 5 bases and J by 0 bases, with 10 bases between. This CDR3 contains 13 residues. Germline V gives CDR1 SQVTM, CDR2 ANQGSEA. The CDR3 sequence is CSVSPGNQETQYF. The CDR3 nucleotides read TGCAGCGTTTCCCCAGGCAACCAAGAGACCCAGTACTTC.

This clonotype has a count of ten or more. This chain links TRBV20-1 with TRBJ2-1; tentatively, D is TRBD2 (6 bases). The CDR3 has 16 amino acids. Germline lookup yields CDR1 DFQATT and CDR2 SNEGSKA (reference sequence). Trimming left V 3 bases short and J 0 bases short, with 15 bases between. CDR3 in amino acids: CSARRTLAHSYNEQFF. DNA of the CDR3: TGCAGTGCTAGGCGCACACTAGCCCACTCCTACAATGAGCAGTTCTTC.

This clonotype came up many times. The rearrangement uses TRBV27 and TRBJ2-5; D is ambiguous. Trimming took off 2 bases at V and 5 bases at J, with 12 bases between the two ends. Germline V CDR1 and CDR2: MNHEY, SMNVEV (reference sequence). This CDR3 has 14 residues. The CDR3 nucleotides read TGTGCCAGCAGTTTACTGTCGACATCTGAGACCCAGTACTTC. Protein: CASSLLSTSETQYF.

This chain connects TRBV7-9 to TRBJ2-5, with D hard to call. Germline V gene data show CDR1 as SEHNR and CDR2 as FQNEAQ (reference sequence). The CDR3 totals 12 residues. V was shortened by 3 bases and J by 1 base, with 3 bases between the two germline ends. The CDR3 DNA follows: TGTGCCAGCAGCTTCAGCCAAGAGACCCAGTACTTC. Protein sequence: CASSFSQETQYF.

Only one count was recorded for this clonotype. One end of the junction does not line up with germline, which may come from a read error. The chain couples TRBV10-2 to TRBJ1-1; D is unclear. Germline CDR1 and CDR2: WSHSY and SAAADI. The CDR3 spans 12 residues. The CDR3 coding sequence is TGCGTCAGCAGTGAAGTGAACACTGAAGCTTTCTTT. It is translated as CVSSEVNTEAFF.

This clonotype has ten or more counts. The chain is built from TRBV27 and TRBJ2-3; D possibly corresponds to TRBD1 (5 bases). The germline V gene encodes CDR1 MNHEY and CDR2 SMNVEV (reference sequence). Trimming took off 3 bases at V and 4 bases at J, with 11 bases between the two ends. There are 14 residues in the CDR3. The CDR3 coding sequence is TGTGCCAGCAGTTTGAGCAGGGTCGCAGATACGCAGTATTTT. The encoded protein is CASSLSRVADTQYF.

This clonotype was observed at least ten times. The CDR3: CATGRAADAGELFF. CDR3 DNA: TGTGCCACCGGGCGGGCAGCCGACGCCGGGGAGCTGTTTTTT. The chain combines TRBV19 with TRBJ2-2, with a weak D call TRBD2 (5 bases). Germline-derived CDR1 and CDR2 are LNHDA and SQIVND (reference sequence). V was cut by 10 bases and J by 6 bases, with 18 bases left in between. This CDR3 has 14 residues. The full variable domain, completed using reference TRBV19 and TRBJ2-2, is DGGITQSPKYLFRKEGQNVTLSCEQNLNHDAMYWYRQDPGQGLRLIYYSQIVNDFQKGDIAEGYSVSREKKESFPLTVTSAQKNPTAFYLCATGRAADAGELFFGEGSRLTVL.

This clonotype was counted at least ten times. V gene TRBV6-1 combines with J gene TRBJ1-1, with D possibly being TRBD1 (5 bases). The V gene's germline CDR1 is MNHNS and CDR2 SASEGT. V lost 6 bases and J lost 1, with 15 bases in between. The CDR3 runs to 15 residues. The CDR3 bases are TGTGCCAGCAGCTCACCAGGGTTGGCGAACACTGAAGCTTTCTTT. Translated, it gives CASSSPGLANTEAFF.

This clonotype appeared many times. This rearrangement joins TRBV6-1 to TRBJ2-1; D is perhaps TRBD2 (6 bases). Germline V gives CDR1 MNHNS, CDR2 SASEGT. Trimming took off 6 bases at V and 4 bases at J, with 13 bases between the two ends. The CDR3 loop spans 14 amino acids. The CDR3 sequence: CASSELAPYNEQFF. The CDR3 nucleotides are TGTGCCAGCAGCGAACTAGCCCCTTACAATGAGCAGTTCTTC.

A few counts support this clonotype. CDR3 amino acids: CASSPGTYSGNTIYF. In nucleotides, the CDR3 is TGTGCCAGCAGCCCGGGGACATACTCTGGAAACACCATATATTTT. The chain combines TRBV12-3 or TRBV12-4 with TRBJ1-3, with D possibly being TRBD1 (6 bases). The CDR3 has 15 amino acids. V lost 6 bases, J lost 0 bases, and 12 bases lay in between.

This clonotype showed up many times. The genes are TRBV20-1 and TRBJ2-3; the match to TRBD2 covers 12 bases. J was trimmed by 1 base and V by 5 bases; bases with no gene match: 4. CDR1 is DFQATT, CDR2 SNEGSKA, per germline (reference sequence). CDR3 length: 15 amino acids. This CDR3 reads CSAPTSGRRTDTQYF. Written as DNA, the CDR3 is TGCAGTGCTCCAACTAGCGGGAGGCGCACAGATACGCAGTATTTT.

Concerning this clonotype: A read error may be the cause here, since a much bigger clone is one base away. The conserved final phenylalanine or tryptophan is absent from the CDR3, which likely points to a read error. The CDR3 DNA reads TGTGCCAGCAGTTTGGGGGGGCCCTGGAACACTGAAGCTTTCCTT. Encoded protein: CASSLGGPWNTEAFL. V gene TRBV28 combines with J gene TRBJ1-1, with D possibly TRBD1 on 6 matching bases. The V gene's germline CDR1 is MDHEN and CDR2 SYDVKM. This CDR3 is built from 15 residues. V shed 3 bases and J shed 1 base, with 12 bases lying between them.

Ten or more counts support this clonotype. One end of the junction does not line up with germline, which may come from a read error. The rearrangement links TRBV20-1 to TRBJ2-7; 8 positions match TRBD1. Germline-derived CDR1 and CDR2 are DFQATT and SNEGSKA (reference sequence). CDR3 length: 10 amino acids. This CDR3 is CSALGQDIFF. Written as DNA, the CDR3 is TGCAGTGCCCTGGGACAGGACATTTTCTTC.

This chain links TRBV12-3 or TRBV12-4 with TRBJ2-1, with 8 positions matching TRBD2. This CDR3 is 15 amino acids long. V dropped 7 bases and J dropped 2; count of bases not matched to a gene: 7. The CDR3: CASTSGRGAYNEQFF. The CDR3, as DNA: TGTGCCAGCACAAGCGGGAGAGGCGCCTACAATGAGCAGTTCTTC.

In this sample, this clonotype turned up many times. The chain carries TRBV6-1 and TRBJ2-7, with D possibly matching TRBD2 (5 bases). The CDR3 spans 15 residues. Germline V CDR1 and CDR2: MNHNS, SASEGT. V shed 5 bases and J shed 2 bases, with 16 bases lying between them. The CDR3 DNA follows: TGTGCCAGCAGTTCCCGGACCGGGAATACCTACGAGCAGTACTTC. Its translation is CASSSRTGNTYEQYF.

This clonotype was recorded at least ten times. In DNA form, the CDR3 reads TGTGCCAGCAGCTTATCCGCGACTAGCGGGGATGAGCAGTTCTTC. It yields the protein CASSLSATSGDEQFF. The gene calls are TRBV7-7 and TRBJ2-1; 11 bases map to TRBD2. In germline, CDR1 is SSHAT, CDR2 FNYEAQ (reference sequence). Trimming at V came to 2 bases and at J to 8 bases, leaving 5 bases not matched to a gene. The CDR3 runs 15 residues. Filled out from reference TRBV7-7 and TRBJ2-1, the complete variable domain reads GAGVSQSPRYKVTKRGQDVTLRCDPISSHATLYWYQQALGQGPEFLTYFNYEAQPDKSGLPSDRFSAERPEGSISTLTIQRTEQRDSAMYRCASSLSATSGDEQFFGPGTRLTVL.

This clonotype was seen at least ten times. This chain joins TRBV7-2 and TRBJ2-1; D gene uncertain. The CDR3 covers 12 residues. The V end lost 0 bases, the J end lost 5 bases, and 2 bases lay between the germline ends. CDR1 is SGHTA and CDR2 is FQGNSA in the germline V gene. DNA of the CDR3: TGTGCCAGCAGCTTAGCGAACAATGAGCAGTTCTTC. Its translation: CASSLANNEQFF. Together with reference TRBV7-2 and TRBJ2-1, the CDR3 gives the full variable domain: GAGVSQSPSNKVTEKGKDVELRCDPISGHTALYWYRQSLGQGLEFLIYFQGNSAPDKSGLPSDRFSAERTGGSVSTLTIQRTQQEDSAVYLCASSLANNEQFFGPGTRLTVL.

Note on this clonotype: A much larger clonotype is one base distant, so this may be a read error. The rearrangement uses TRBV7-2 and TRBJ2-5, with D uncertain. Per the germline V gene, CDR1 is SGHTA and CDR2 is FQGNSA. This CDR3 is 15 amino acids long. The CDR3 sequence is CARSLVQARQETQYF. DNA of the CDR3: TGTGCCAGGAGCTTAGTCCAGGCCCGCCAAGAGACCCAGTACTTC. The entire variable domain, with the rest obtained from reference TRBV7-2 and TRBJ2-5, is as follows: GAGVSQSPSNKVTEKGKDVELRCDPISGHTALYWYRQSLGQGLEFLIYFQGNSAPDKSGLPSDRFSAERTGGSVSTLTIQRTQQEDSAVYLCARSLVQARQETQYFGPGTRLLVL.

This clonotype was seen at least ten times. V and J are TRBV6-1 and TRBJ1-2; no definite D call. Per germline, CDR1 MNHNS and CDR2 SASEGT. This CDR3 is 12 amino acids long. V dropped 2 bases and J dropped 4 bases, with 5 bases sitting between them. CDR3: CASSEQIYGYTF. CDR3 coding DNA: TGTGCCAGCAGTGAACAGATCTATGGCTACACCTTC.

V gene TRBV3-1 combines with J gene TRBJ2-7; D is unresolved. The CDR3 spans 14 residues. V lost 0 bases and J lost 0, with 6 bases in between. CDR1 and CDR2 (germline): LGHDT, YNNKEL (reference sequence). DNA for the CDR3: TGTGCCAGCAGCCAAGAAGTGAACTCCTACGAGCAGTACTTC. This encodes CASSQEVNSYEQYF.

Ten or more counts support this clonotype. The V gene is TRBV7-2, the J gene TRBJ2-3; TRBD2 agrees at 7 bases. The germline CDR1 and CDR2 sequences are SGHTA and FQGNSA. V was pared by 5 bases and J by 2 bases, with 10 bases of the junction left unmatched. This CDR3 contains 16 residues. CDR3 in DNA: TGTGCCAGCAGCGTACAAAGCGGGACTTACACAGATACGCAGTATTTT. Translating it yields CASSVQSGTYTDTQYF.